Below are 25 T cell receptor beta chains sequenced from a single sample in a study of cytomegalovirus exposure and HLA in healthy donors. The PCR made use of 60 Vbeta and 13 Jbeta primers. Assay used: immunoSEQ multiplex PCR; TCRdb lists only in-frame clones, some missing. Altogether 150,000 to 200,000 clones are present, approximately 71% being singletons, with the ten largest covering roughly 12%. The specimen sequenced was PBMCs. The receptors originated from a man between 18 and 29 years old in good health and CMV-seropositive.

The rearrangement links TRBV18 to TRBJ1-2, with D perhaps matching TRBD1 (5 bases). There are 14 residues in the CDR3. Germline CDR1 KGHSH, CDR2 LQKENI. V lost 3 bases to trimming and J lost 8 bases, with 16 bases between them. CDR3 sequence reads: CASSPTDTAGGYTF. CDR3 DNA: TGTGCCAGCTCACCTACGGACACCGCGGGAGGCTACACCTTC.

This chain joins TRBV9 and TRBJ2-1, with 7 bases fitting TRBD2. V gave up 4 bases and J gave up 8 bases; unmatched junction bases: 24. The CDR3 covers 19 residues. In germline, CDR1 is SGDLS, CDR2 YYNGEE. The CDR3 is CASSLRALAAGERIDEQFF. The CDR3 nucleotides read TGTGCCAGCAGCCTCAGAGCCCTGGCGGCGGGAGAAAGAATAGATGAGCAGTTCTTC.

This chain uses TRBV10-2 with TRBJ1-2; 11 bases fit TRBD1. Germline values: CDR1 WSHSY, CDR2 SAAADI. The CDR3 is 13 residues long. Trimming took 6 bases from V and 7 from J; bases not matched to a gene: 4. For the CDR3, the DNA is TGCGCCAGCAGGGGACAGGGGGTCGGTGGCTACACCTTC. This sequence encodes CASRGQGVGGYTF.

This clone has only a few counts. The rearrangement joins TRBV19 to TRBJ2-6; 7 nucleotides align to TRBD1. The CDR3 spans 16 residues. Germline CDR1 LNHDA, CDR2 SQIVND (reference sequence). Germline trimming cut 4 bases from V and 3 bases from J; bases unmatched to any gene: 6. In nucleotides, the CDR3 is TGTGCCAGTAGTAGCAACGACAGGGTTGGGGCCAACGTCCTGACTTTC. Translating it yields CASSSNDRVGANVLTF.

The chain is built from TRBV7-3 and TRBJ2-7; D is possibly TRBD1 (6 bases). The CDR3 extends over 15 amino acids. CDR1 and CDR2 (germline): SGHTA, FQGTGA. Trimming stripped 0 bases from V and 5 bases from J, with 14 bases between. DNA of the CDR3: TGTGCCAGCAGCTTAACAGCCGCAGGGGCGCACGAGCAGTACTTC. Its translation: CASSLTAAGAHEQYF.

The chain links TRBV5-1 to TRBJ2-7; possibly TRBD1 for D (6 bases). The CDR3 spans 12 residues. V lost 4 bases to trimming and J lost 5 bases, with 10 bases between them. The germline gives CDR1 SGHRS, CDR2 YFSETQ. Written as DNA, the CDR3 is TGCGCCAGCAGCCGAGACAGGCACGAGCAGTACTTC. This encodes CASSRDRHEQYF.

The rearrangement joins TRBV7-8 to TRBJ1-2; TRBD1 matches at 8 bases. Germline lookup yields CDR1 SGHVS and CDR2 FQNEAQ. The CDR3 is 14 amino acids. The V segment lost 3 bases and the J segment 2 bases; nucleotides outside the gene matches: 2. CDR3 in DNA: TGTGCCAGCAGCTTTGCAGGGGGCAACTATGGCTACACCTTC. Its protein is CASSFAGGNYGYTF.

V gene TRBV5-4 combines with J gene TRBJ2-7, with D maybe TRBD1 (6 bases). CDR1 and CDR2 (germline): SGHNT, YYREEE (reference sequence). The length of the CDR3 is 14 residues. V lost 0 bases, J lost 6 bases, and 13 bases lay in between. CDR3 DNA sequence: TGTGCCAGCAGCTTGGACCCCAGCAGGGGCGAGCAGTACTTC. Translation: CASSLDPSRGEQYF.

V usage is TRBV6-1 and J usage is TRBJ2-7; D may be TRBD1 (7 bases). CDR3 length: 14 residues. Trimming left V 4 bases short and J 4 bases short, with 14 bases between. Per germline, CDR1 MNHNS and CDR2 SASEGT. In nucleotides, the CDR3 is TGTGCCAGCAGTGTGGGCAGGGGGGTTTACGAGCAGTACTTC. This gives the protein CASSVGRGVYEQYF.

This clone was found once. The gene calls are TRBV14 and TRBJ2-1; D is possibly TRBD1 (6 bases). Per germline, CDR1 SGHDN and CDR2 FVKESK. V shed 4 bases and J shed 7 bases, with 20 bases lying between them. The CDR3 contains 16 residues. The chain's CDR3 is CASSPQLGGARNEQFF. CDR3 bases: TGTGCCAGCAGCCCACAACTTGGGGGCGCAAGAAATGAGCAGTTCTTC.

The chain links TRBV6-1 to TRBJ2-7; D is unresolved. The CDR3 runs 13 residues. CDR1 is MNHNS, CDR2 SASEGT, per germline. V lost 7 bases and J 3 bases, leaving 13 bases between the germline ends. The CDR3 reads CASTPSSIYEQYF. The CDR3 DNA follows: TGTGCCAGCACCCCAAGTTCTATCTACGAGCAGTACTTC.

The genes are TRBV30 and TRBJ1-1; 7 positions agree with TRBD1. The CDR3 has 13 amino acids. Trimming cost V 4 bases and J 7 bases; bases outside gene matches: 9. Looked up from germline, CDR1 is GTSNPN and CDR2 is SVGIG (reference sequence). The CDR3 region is CAWTHVTGREAFF. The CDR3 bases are TGTGCCTGGACCCACGTGACAGGGCGTGAAGCTTTCTTT.

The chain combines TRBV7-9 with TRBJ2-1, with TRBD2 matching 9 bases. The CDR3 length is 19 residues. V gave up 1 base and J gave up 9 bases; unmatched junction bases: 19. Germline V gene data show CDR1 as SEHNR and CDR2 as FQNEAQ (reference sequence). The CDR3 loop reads CASSLGGPLGGGRVSEQFF. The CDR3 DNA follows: TGTGCCAGCAGCTTAGGCGGACCTCTAGGGGGCGGGAGGGTATCTGAGCAGTTCTTC.

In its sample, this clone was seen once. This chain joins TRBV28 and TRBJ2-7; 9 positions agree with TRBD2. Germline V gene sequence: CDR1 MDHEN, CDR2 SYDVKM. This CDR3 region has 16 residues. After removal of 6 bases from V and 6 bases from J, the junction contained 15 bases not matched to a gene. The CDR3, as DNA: TGTGCCAGCAGCCGCCAAACTAGCGGGCTAAGGAGCGAGCAGTACTTC. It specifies CASSRQTSGLRSEQYF.

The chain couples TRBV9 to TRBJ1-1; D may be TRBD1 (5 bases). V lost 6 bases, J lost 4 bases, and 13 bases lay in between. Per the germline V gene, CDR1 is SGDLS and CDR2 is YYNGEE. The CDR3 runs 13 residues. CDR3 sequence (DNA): TGTGCCAGCACCCGGGACTTCGGCACTGAAGCTTTCTTT. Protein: CASTRDFGTEAFF. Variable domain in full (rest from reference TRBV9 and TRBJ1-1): DSGVTQTPKHLITATGQRVTLRCSPRSGDLSVYWYQQSLDQGLQFLIQYYNGEERAKGNILERFSAQQFPDLHSELNLSSLELGDSALYFCASTRDFGTEAFFGQGTRLTVV.

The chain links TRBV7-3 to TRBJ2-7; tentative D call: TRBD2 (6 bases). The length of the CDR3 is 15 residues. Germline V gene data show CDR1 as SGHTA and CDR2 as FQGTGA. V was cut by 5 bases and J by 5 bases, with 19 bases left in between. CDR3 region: CASSLNGGPGDEQYF. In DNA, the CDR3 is TGTGCCAGCAGCCTTAATGGCGGGCCGGGGGACGAGCAGTACTTC.

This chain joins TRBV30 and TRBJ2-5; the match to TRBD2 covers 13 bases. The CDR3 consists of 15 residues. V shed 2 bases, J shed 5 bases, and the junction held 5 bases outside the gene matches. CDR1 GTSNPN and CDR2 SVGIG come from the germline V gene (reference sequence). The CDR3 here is CAWSRTSGSGETQYF. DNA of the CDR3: TGTGCCTGGAGTAGGACTAGCGGGAGCGGGGAGACCCAGTACTTC.

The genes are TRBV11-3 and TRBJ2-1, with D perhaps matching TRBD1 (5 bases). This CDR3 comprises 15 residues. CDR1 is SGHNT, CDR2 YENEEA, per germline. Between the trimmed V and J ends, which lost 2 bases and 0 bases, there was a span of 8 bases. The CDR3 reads CASSLQGSSYNEQFF. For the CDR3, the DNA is TGTGCCAGCAGCTTACAGGGAAGCTCCTACAATGAGCAGTTCTTC.

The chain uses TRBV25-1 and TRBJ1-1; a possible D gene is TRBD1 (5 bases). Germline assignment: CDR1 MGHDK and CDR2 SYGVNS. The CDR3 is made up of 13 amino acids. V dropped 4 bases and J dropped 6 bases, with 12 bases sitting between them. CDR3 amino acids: CASSVRTGPEAFF. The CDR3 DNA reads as TGTGCCAGCAGTGTGCGAACAGGCCCTGAAGCTTTCTTT.

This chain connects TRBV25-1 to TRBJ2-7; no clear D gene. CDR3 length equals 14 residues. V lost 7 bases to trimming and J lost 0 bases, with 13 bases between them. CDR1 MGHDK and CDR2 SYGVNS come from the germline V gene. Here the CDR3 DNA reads TGTGCCAGCAAGTCTCGCGGAAGCTCCTACGAGCAGTACTTC. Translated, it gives CASKSRGSSYEQYF.

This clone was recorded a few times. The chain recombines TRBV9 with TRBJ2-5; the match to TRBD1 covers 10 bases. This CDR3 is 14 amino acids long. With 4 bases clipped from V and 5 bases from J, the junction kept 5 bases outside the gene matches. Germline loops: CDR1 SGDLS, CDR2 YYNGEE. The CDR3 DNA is TGTGCCAGCAGCACCCGACAGGGGGCTGAGACCCAGTACTTC. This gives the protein CASSTRQGAETQYF.

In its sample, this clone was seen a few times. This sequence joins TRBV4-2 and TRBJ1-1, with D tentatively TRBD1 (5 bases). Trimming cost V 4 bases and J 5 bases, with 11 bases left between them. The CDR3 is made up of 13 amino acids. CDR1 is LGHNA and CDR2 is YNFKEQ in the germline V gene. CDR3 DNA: TGTGCCAGCAGCCCTTTTCGGGGGACTGAAGCTTTCTTT. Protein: CASSPFRGTEAFF.

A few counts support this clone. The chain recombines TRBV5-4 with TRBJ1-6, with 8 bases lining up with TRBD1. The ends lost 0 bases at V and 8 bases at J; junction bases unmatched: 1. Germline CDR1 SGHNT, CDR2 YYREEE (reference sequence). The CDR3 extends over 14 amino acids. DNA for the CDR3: TGTGCCAGCAGCTTGGACAGGGGGGATTCACCCCTCCACTTT. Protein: CASSLDRGDSPLHF.

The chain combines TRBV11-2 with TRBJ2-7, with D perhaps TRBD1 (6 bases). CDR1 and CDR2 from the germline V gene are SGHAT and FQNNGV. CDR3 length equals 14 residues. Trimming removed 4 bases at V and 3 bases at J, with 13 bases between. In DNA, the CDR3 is TGTGCCAGCAGCTCCCACAGACAGGTCTACGAGCAGTACTTC. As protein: CASSSHRQVYEQYF. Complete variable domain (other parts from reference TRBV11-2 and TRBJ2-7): EAGVAQSPRYKIIEKRQSVAFWCNPISGHATLYWYQQILGQGPKLLIQFQNNGVVDDSQLPKDRFSAERLKGVDSTLKIQPAKLEDSAVYLCASSSHRQVYEQYFGPGTRLTVT.

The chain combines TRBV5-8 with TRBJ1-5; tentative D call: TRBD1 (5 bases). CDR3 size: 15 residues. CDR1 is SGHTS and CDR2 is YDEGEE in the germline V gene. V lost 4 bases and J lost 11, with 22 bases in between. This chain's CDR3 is CASSRTDTRYTAQHF. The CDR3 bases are TGTGCCAGCAGCAGAACGGACACCAGGTACACAGCCCAGCATTTT.